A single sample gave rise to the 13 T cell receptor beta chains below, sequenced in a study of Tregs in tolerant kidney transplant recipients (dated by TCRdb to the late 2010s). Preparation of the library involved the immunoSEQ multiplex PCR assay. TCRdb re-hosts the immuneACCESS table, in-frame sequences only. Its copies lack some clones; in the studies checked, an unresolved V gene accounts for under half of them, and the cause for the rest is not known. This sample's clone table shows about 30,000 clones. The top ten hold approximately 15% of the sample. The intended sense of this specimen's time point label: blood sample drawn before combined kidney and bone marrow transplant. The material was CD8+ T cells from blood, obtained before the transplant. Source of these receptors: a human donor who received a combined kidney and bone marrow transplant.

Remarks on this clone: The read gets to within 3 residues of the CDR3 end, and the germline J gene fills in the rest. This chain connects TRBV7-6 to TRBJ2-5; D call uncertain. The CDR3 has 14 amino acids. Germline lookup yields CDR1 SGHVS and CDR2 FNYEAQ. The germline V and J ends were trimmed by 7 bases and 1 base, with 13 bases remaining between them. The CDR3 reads CASTPGVLQETQYF. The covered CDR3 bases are TGTGCCAGCACCCCAGGAGTACTCCAAGAGACC.

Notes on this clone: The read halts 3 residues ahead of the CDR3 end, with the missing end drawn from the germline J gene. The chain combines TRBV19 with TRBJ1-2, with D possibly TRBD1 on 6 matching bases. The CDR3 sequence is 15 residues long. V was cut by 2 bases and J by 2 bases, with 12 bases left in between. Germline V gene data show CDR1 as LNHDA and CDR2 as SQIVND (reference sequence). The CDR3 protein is CASSIYRAPNYGYTF. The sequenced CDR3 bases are TGTGCCAGTAGTATATACAGGGCACCCAACTATGGC. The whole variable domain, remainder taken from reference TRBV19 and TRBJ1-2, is DGGITQSPKYLFRKEGQNVTLSCEQNLNHDAMYWYRQDPGQGLRLIYYSQIVNDFQKGDIAEGYSVSREKKESFPLTVTSAQKNPTAFYLCASSIYRAPNYGYTFGSGTRLTVV.

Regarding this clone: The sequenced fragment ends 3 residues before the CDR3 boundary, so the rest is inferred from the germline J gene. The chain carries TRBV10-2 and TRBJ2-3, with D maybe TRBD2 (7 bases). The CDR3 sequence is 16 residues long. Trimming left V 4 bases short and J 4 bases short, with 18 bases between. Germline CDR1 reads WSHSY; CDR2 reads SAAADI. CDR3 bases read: TGCGCCAGCAGTGTTATGGAGGGAGGGGGGGCAGATACG. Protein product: CASSVMEGGGADT. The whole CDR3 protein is CASSVMEGGGADTQYF.

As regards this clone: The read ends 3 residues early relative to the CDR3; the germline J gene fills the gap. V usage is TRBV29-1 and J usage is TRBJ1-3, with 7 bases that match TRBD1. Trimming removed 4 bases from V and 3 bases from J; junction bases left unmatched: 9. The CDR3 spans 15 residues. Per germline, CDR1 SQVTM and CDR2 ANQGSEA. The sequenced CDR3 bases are TGCAGCGTTGGGGGGACAGCCGCAGGTGGAAACACC. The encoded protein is CSVGGTAAGGNT. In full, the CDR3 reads CSVGGTAAGGNTIYF.

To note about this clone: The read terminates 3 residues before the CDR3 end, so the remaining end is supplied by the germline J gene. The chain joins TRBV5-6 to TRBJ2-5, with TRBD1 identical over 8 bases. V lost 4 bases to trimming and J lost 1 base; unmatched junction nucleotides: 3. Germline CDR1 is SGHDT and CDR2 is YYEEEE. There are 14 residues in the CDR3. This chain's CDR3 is CASSADRGQETQYF. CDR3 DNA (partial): TGTGCCAGCAGCGCAGACAGGGGCCAAGAGACC.

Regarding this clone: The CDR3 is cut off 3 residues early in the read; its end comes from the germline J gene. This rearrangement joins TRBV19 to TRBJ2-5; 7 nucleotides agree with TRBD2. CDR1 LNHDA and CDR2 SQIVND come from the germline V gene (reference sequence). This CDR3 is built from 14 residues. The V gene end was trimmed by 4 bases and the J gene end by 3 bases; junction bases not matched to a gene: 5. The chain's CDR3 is CASSNPGTKETQYF. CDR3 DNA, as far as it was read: TGTGCCAGTAGTAACCCCGGGACTAAAGAGACC.

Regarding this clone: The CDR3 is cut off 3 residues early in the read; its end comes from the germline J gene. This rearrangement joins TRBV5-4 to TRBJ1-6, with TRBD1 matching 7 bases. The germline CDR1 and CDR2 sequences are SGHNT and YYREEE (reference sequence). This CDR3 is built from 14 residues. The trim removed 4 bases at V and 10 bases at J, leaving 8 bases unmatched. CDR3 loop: CASSAGDSISPLHF. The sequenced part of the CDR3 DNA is TGTGCCAGCAGCGCAGGGGACAGCATATCACCC.

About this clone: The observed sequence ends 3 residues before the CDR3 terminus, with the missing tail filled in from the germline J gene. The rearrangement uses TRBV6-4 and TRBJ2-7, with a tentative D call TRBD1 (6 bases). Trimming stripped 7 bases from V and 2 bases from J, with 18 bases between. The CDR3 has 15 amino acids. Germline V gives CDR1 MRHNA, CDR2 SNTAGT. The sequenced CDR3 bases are TGTGCCAGCAAAGGGGGACGGGCAAAAACCTACGAG. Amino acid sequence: CASKGGRAKTYE. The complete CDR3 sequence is CASKGGRAKTYEQYF.

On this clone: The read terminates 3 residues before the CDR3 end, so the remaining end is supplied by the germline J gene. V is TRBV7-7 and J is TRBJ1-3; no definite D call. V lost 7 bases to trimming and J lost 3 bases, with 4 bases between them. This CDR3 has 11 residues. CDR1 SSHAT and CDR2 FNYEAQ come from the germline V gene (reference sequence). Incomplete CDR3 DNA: TGTGCCAGCACCAATGGAAACACC. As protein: CASTNGNT. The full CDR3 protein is CASTNGNTIYF.

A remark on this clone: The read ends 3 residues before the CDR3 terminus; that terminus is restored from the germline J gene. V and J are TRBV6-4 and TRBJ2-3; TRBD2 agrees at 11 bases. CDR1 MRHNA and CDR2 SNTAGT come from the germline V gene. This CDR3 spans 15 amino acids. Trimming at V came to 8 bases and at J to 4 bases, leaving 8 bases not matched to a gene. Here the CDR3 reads CASSPTSGMADTQYF. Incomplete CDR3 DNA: TGTGCCAGCTCCCCGACTAGCGGGATGGCAGATACG.

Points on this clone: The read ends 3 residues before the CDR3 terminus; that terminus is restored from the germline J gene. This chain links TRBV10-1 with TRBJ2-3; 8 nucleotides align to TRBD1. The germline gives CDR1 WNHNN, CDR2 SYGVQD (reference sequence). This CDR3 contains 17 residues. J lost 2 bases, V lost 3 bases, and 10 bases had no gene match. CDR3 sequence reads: CASSDRRDRHLTDTQYF. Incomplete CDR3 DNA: TGCGCCAGCAGTGACCGCCGGGACAGGCACCTCACAGATACG.

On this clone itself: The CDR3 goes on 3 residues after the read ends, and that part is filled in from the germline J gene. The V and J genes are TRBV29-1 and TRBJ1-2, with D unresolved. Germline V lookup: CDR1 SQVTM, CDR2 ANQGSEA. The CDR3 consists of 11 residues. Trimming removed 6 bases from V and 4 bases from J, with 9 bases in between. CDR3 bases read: TGCAGCGTCGCGTATCTCTATGGC. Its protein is CSVAYLYG. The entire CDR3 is CSVAYLYGYTF.

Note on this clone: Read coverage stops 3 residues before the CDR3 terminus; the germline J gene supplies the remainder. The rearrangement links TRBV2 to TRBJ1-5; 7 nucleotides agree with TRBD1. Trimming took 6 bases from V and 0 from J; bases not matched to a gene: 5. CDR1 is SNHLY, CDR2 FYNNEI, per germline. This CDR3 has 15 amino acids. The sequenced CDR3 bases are TGTGCCAGCAGGGCTGGACAGGTTAGCAATCAGCCC. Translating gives CASRAGQVSNQP. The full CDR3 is CASRAGQVSNQPQHF.